One and the same sample provided the 13 T cell receptor beta chains below, sequenced in a study of CD8 T cells in ankylosing spondylitis. TCRdb processed the 5' RACE reads anew with MiXCR; each CDR3 protein has one entry. The repertoire has some 63,000 distinct CDR3 sequences, roughly 6.1% of them found once; the top ten carry about 5%. Material for sequencing was synovial fluid, either unsorted or a sorted T cell fraction (not recorded which). These receptors originate from a male donor with ankylosing spondylitis.

This clonotype came up many times. The chain couples TRBV19 to TRBJ1-1, with D unclear. This CDR3 comprises 17 residues. Germline V gene data show CDR1 as LNHDA and CDR2 as SQIVND (reference sequence). V shed 5 bases and J shed 1 base, with 20 bases lying between them. The DNA of the CDR3 is TGTGCCAGTAGTTTTCGGAAGGGCGTAAGGAAGAACACTGAAGCTTTCTTT. This gives the protein CASSFRKGVRKNTEAFF.

This clonotype occurred many times. V usage is TRBV11-2 and J usage is TRBJ2-3; D is undetermined. The V and J ends lost 3 bases and 0 bases respectively, with 7 bases between them. The CDR3 has 14 residues. Looked up from germline, CDR1 is SGHAT and CDR2 is FQNNGV. The CDR3 spells CASSFSVSTDTQYF. The DNA of the CDR3 is TGTGCCAGCAGCTTTTCTGTCAGCACAGATACGCAGTATTTT. The entire variable domain, with the rest obtained from reference TRBV11-2 and TRBJ2-3, is as follows: EAGVAQSPRYKIIEKRQSVAFWCNPISGHATLYWYQQILGQGPKLLIQFQNNGVVDDSQLPKDRFSAERLKGVDSTLKIQPAKLEDSAVYLCASSFSVSTDTQYFGPGTRLTVL.

This clonotype showed up many times. V gene TRBV24-1 combines with J gene TRBJ2-1; TRBD2 matches at 16 bases. J was trimmed by 15 bases and V by 3 bases; bases with no gene match: 7. This CDR3 contains 15 residues. Germline V CDR1 and CDR2: KGHDR, SFDVKD. Here the CDR3 reads CATSDPGLAGGPLFF. The CDR3 bases are TGTGCCACCAGTGATCCGGGACTAGCGGGAGGGCCCCTGTTCTTC.

This clonotype showed up many times. The rearrangement uses TRBV7-2 and TRBJ2-1; unclear D gene. Deletions cut 2 bases from V and 9 bases from J, with 8 bases between. CDR1 SGHTA and CDR2 FQGNSA come from the germline V gene. The CDR3 is 12 amino acids. The CDR3 region has the DNA TGTGCCAGCAGCTTACTGGGAATTGAGCAGTTCTTC. Its translation: CASSLLGIEQFF.

J is TRBJ2-5 and V is TRBV3-1; D unresolved. Germline lookup yields CDR1 LGHDT and CDR2 YNNKEL (reference sequence). The CDR3 totals 13 residues. Trimming stripped 4 bases from V and 2 bases from J, with 8 bases between. CDR3 nucleotide sequence: TGTGCCAGCAGCCCAGACATTCAAGAGACCCAGTACTTC. It translates to CASSPDIQETQYF.

This clonotype was counted only a few times. This chain uses TRBV7-7 with TRBJ2-2, with unresolved D. The CDR3 has 13 amino acids. Germline V lookup: CDR1 SSHAT, CDR2 FNYEAQ (reference sequence). V was clipped by 5 bases and J by 6 bases, with 10 bases between them. The CDR3 DNA reads as TGTGCCAGCAGCCCCCACCGTTCCGGGGAGCTGTTTTTT. Translation gives CASSPHRSGELFF.

This clonotype was counted many times. The chain links TRBV28 to TRBJ2-5; D is possibly TRBD1 (6 bases). Germline V gene sequence: CDR1 MDHEN, CDR2 SYDVKM. There are 15 residues in the CDR3. With 6 bases removed from V and 2 bases from J, the gap between germline ends came to 16 bases. The CDR3 protein is CASRARGTLQETQYF. The CDR3, as DNA: TGTGCCAGCAGGGCTCGAGGGACACTACAAGAGACCCAGTACTTC.

This clonotype was picked up a small number of times. This chain uses TRBV6-1 with TRBJ2-7, with TRBD2 matching over 7 bases. Trimming removed 6 bases from V and 6 bases from J; junction bases left unmatched: 14. The CDR3 contains 15 residues. The V gene's germline CDR1 is MNHNS and CDR2 SASEGT. The CDR3, as DNA: TGTGCCAGCAGCCTTAATTGGGGGAGGGTCCCCGAGCAGTACTTC. This translates into CASSLNWGRVPEQYF.

This clonotype is a singleton in its sample. A clone one base away is much larger, so this may be a read error. The V and J genes are TRBV18 and TRBJ2-3; D may be TRBD1 (6 bases). The germline gives CDR1 KGHSH, CDR2 LQKENI. The CDR3 is 16 residues long. The CDR3 loop is CASSPPSLRDTDTHYF. As DNA, the CDR3 is TGTGCCAGCTCACCACCTTCCCTTCGGGACACAGATACGCACTATTTT. The whole variable domain, remainder taken from reference TRBV18 and TRBJ2-3, is NAGVMQNPRHLVRRRGQEARLRCSPMKGHSHVYWYRQLPEEGLKFMVYLQKENIIDESGMPKERFSAEFPKEGPSILRIQQVVRGDSAAYFCASSPPSLRDTDTHYFGPGTRLTVL.

This clonotype has only a few counts. This chain links TRBV5-1 with TRBJ1-2; no definite D call. CDR1 is SGHRS, CDR2 YFSETQ, per germline. V was pared by 3 bases and J by 4 bases, with 25 bases between. There are 18 residues in the CDR3. CDR3 region: CASSWTLGGGRSSYGYTF. In DNA, the CDR3 is TGCGCCAGCAGCTGGACGCTGGGTGGCGGACGGAGCAGCTATGGCTACACCTTC.

This clonotype appeared many times. The chain recombines TRBV29-1 with TRBJ2-3; the D gene is possibly TRBD2 (5 bases). Deletions cut 3 bases from V and 5 bases from J, with 12 bases between. Per the germline V gene, CDR1 is SQVTM and CDR2 is ANQGSEA. The CDR3 has 13 amino acids. The DNA of the CDR3 is TGCAGCGTTGAGGGGTCTGCGGGAGATACGCAGTATTTT. Amino acid sequence: CSVEGSAGDTQYF.

The sample holds many counts of this clonotype. CDR3 in DNA: TGTGCCAGCAGCTTAGTCTATGTCGATGAGCAGTTCTTC. Its protein product is CASSLVYVDEQFF. The rearrangement links TRBV7-2 to TRBJ2-1; no reliable D call. Trimming took off 1 base at V and 8 bases at J, with 9 bases between the two ends. CDR1 is SGHTA, CDR2 FQGNSA, per germline. CDR3 length: 13 amino acids. Full variable domain (rest looked up from reference TRBV7-2 and TRBJ2-1): GAGVSQSPSNKVTEKGKDVELRCDPISGHTALYWYRQSLGQGLEFLIYFQGNSAPDKSGLPSDRFSAERTGGSVSTLTIQRTQQEDSAVYLCASSLVYVDEQFFGPGTRLTVL.

The chain links TRBV7-9 to TRBJ2-5, with D unresolved. CDR1 SEHNR and CDR2 FQNEAQ come from the germline V gene (reference sequence). Trimming stripped 8 bases from V and 5 bases from J, with 9 bases between. The CDR3 has 11 amino acids. CDR3 nucleotides: TGTGCCAGCGGACGCCTGGAGACCCAGTACTTC. It specifies CASGRLETQYF.